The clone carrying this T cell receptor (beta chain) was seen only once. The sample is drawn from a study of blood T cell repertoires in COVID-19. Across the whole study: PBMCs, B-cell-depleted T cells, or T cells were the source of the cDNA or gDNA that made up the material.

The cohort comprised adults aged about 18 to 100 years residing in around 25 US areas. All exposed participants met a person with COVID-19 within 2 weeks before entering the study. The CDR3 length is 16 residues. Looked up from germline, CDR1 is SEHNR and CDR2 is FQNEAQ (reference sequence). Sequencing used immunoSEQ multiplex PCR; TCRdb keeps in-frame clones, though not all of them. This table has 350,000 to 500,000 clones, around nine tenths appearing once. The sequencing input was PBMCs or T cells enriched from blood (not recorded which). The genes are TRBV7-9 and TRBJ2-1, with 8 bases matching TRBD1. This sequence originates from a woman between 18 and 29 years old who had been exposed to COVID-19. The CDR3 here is CAKQGQVTLKYNEQFF. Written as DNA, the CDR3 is TGTGCAAAGCAGGGACAGGTGACCCTTAAATACAATGAGCAGTTCTTC. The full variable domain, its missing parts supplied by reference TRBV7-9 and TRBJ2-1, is DTGVSQNPRHKITKRGQNVTFRCDPISEHNRLYWYRQTLGQGPEFLTYFQNEAQLEKSRLLSDRFSAERPKGSFSTLEIQRTEQGDSAMYLCAKQGQVTLKYNEQFFGPGTRLTVL.